This T cell receptor beta chain came from a study of blood T cells in healthy people across ages. Findings and caveats of the study: Estimates based on one million T cells were treated as lower bounds.

The second PCR ran roughly 6 to 12 cycles with a sample-barcoded 5' primer and J-beta primers. Via MiXCR, TCRdb re-called the 5' RACE reads, giving one row per CDR3 protein. The table records over 600,000 distinct CDR3 sequences, 46% of them present only once. This clonotype was counted many times. No antigen is known for it. Trimming stripped 3 bases from V and 3 bases from J, with 12 bases between. Germline values: CDR1 SGHDN, CDR2 FVKESK. The CDR3 totals 14 residues. The chain combines TRBV14 with TRBJ2-7, with D maybe TRBD2 (6 bases). Sequencing was performed on blood. The source is a man older than 75 in good health. The CDR3 DNA reads as TGTGCCAGCAGCCAGCCGGGACTGGACTACGAGCAGTACTTC. It specifies CASSQPGLDYEQYF.